This TCR beta chain was identified in a study of T cells after yellow fever vaccination. Study background: Any fraction with a low cell number was prepared using SMART-Seq v4 Ultra Low Input. General observations from the study: Once the booster was given, most primary-vaccination clones reappeared, at around 96% for CD4 and over 70% for CD8. A minor fraction of clonotypes spanned both CD4 and CD8 compartments. Faster peaking, at day 5 versus 15, marked a secondary response that was weaker.

TCRdb fed the 5' RACE reads into MiXCR, producing one record per CDR3 protein. Among about 320,000 distinct CDR3 sequences, about 4.5% were seen once, and the ten largest hold roughly 21%. This CDR3 comprises 12 residues. Germline CDR1 reads SGDLS; CDR2 reads YYNGEE. This clonotype showed up many times. Its antigen is unknown. The junction departs from germline at one end; a sequencing error may be responsible. The V gene is TRBV9, the J gene TRBJ2-1; tentatively, D is TRBD1 or TRBD2 (5 bases each). Source: PBMCs, taken 15 days after the yellow fever booster vaccination. This TCR was sampled from a man aged 18 to 30 who received the YFV17D yellow fever vaccine. In DNA form, the CDR3 reads TGTGCCAGCAGCGCGGGGCAGAGGGCCTTGGTCTTC. Protein sequence: CASSAGQRALVF.